This TCR beta chain was sequenced during a study of blood T cell repertoires in COVID-19. Study-level background: Some COVID-19 samples were acute and others convalescent; all came from the United States, Italy and Spain. Sample material is recorded as cDNA or gDNA derived from T cells, B-cell-depleted T cells, or PBMCs.

This clone was counted between two and nine times. Per the original methods: Researchers report that nucleated cell counts were estimated from reference gene primer amplification. The protocol was immunoSEQ multiplex PCR, while the TCRdb copy is restricted to in-frame clones and leaves out a portion. That table furnishes V, J and clone size, whereas the DNA furnished D and trimming. This table has under 200,000 clones, approximately 90% appearing once. This sequence originates from a woman older than 75 in a cohort sampled during active or convalescent COVID-19. Sample: peripheral blood.

The CDR3 spells CSASLNRGTGELFF. For the CDR3, the DNA is TGCAGTGCTAGTCTGAATCGGGGCACCGGGGAGCTGTTTTTT. J is TRBJ2-2 and V is TRBV20-1; D might be TRBD2 (5 bases). V was clipped by 3 bases and J by 4 bases, with 12 bases between them. The CDR3 loop spans 14 amino acids. Germline CDR1 is DFQATT and CDR2 is SNEGSKA (reference sequence).